The rows below give T cell receptor beta chains drawn from one sample of a study of early T cells in non-severe SARS-CoV-2 infection. A single record per CDR3 protein comes from TCRdb applying MiXCR to the 5' RACE reads. The table has about 63,000 distinct CDR3 sequences, roughly 13% seen once. The sample consisted of whole blood. The receptors were sampled from an adult who was a healthcare worker with PCR-confirmed SARS-CoV-2 infection or an uninfected control (not recorded which). The CDR3 runs from the conserved cysteine through the conserved F or W. The order of the fields is clone size, V gene, D gene, J gene, CDR3 protein, CDR3 DNA. The D gene is left open where the match is weak. Size is omitted from some rows. Given values are once, few, many or a class for expanded clones.

abundance: many; v_gene: TRBV3-1; d_gene: .; j_gene: TRBJ2-7; CDR3aa: CASSQGDYEQYF; CDR3nt: TGTGCCAGCAGCCAAGGCGATTACGAGCAGTACTTC
abundance: many; v_gene: TRBV5-1; d_gene: TRBD1; j_gene: TRBJ2-5; CDR3aa: CASSLIGQGQETQYF; CDR3nt: TGCGCCAGCAGCTTGATCGGACAGGGACAAGAGACCCAGTACTTC
abundance: .; v_gene: TRBV5-1; d_gene: TRBD2; j_gene: TRBJ2-3; CDR3aa: CASSSDPHGGVDTQYF; CDR3nt: TGCGCCAGCAGTTCTGACCCCCACGGGGGGGTTGATACGCAGTATTTT
abundance: .; v_gene: TRBV5-1; d_gene: TRBD1; j_gene: TRBJ2-1; CDR3aa: CASSRGQGYNEQFF; CDR3nt: TGCGCCAGCAGCCGGGGACAGGGCTACAATGAGCAGTTCTTC
abundance: .; v_gene: TRBV11-2; d_gene: .; j_gene: TRBJ1-1; CDR3aa: CASSLGGLAGEAFF; CDR3nt: TGTGCCAGCAGCTTAGGAGGTCTGGCGGGCGAAGCTTTCTTT
abundance: many; v_gene: TRBV6-2/TRBV6-3; d_gene: .; j_gene: TRBJ2-2; CDR3aa: CASSTRTRGDTGELFF; CDR3nt: TGTGCCAGCAGTACCCGGACTAGGGGGGACACCGGGGAGCTGTTTTTT
abundance: .; v_gene: TRBV3-1; d_gene: .; j_gene: TRBJ1-1; CDR3aa: CASSQEGTMNTEAFF; CDR3nt: TGTGCCAGCAGCCAAGAAGGCACCATGAACACTGAAGCTTTCTTT
abundance: many; v_gene: TRBV27; d_gene: .; j_gene: TRBJ2-1; CDR3aa: CASSLFDPPEQFF; CDR3nt: TGTGCCAGCAGTTTATTTGACCCACCTGAGCAGTTCTTC
abundance: .; v_gene: TRBV30; d_gene: .; j_gene: TRBJ1-3; CDR3aa: CAKQESDSGNTIYF; CDR3nt: TGTGCCAAACAGGAATCCGACTCTGGAAACACCATATATTTT
abundance: many; v_gene: TRBV12-3/TRBV12-4; d_gene: .; j_gene: TRBJ2-5; CDR3aa: CASSPSGTQYF; CDR3nt: TGTGCCAGCAGTCCGTCAGGGACCCAGTACTTC
abundance: .; v_gene: TRBV7-2; d_gene: TRBD1; j_gene: TRBJ2-2; CDR3aa: CASSWDREDGELFF; CDR3nt: TGTGCCAGCAGCTGGGACAGGGAGGACGGGGAGCTGTTTTTT
abundance: many; v_gene: TRBV7-9; d_gene: .; j_gene: TRBJ2-5; CDR3aa: CASSLVGLSEETQYF; CDR3nt: TGTGCCAGCAGCTTAGTTGGCCTCTCGGAAGAGACCCAGTACTTC
abundance: many; v_gene: TRBV2; d_gene: TRBD1; j_gene: TRBJ2-3; CDR3aa: CASSIDRAGTDTQYF; CDR3nt: TGTGCCAGCAGCATCGACAGGGCCGGCACAGATACGCAGTATTTT
abundance: .; v_gene: TRBV19; d_gene: TRBD1; j_gene: TRBJ2-6; CDR3aa: CASSPGTGSGANVLTF; CDR3nt: TGTGCCAGTAGTCCTGGGACAGGCTCTGGGGCCAACGTCCTGACTTTC
abundance: .; v_gene: TRBV6-6; d_gene: .; j_gene: TRBJ1-6; CDR3aa: CASSPLEISPLHF; CDR3nt: TGTGCCAGCTCCCCTCTAGAAATCTCACCCCTCCACTTT
abundance: many; v_gene: TRBV18; d_gene: .; j_gene: TRBJ2-2; CDR3aa: CASSPTVHGELFF; CDR3nt: TGTGCCAGCTCACCGACAGTCCACGGGGAGCTGTTTTTT
abundance: many; v_gene: TRBV7-9; d_gene: .; j_gene: TRBJ2-1; CDR3aa: CASREPSLNNEQFF; CDR3nt: TGTGCCAGCAGGGAACCATCCCTAAACAATGAGCAGTTCTTC
abundance: .; v_gene: TRBV4-2; d_gene: .; j_gene: TRBJ2-1; CDR3aa: CASSQVEPYNEQFF; CDR3nt: TGTGCCAGCAGCCAAGTGGAGCCCTACAATGAGCAGTTCTTC
abundance: .; v_gene: TRBV19; d_gene: .; j_gene: TRBJ2-7; CDR3aa: CASSIAVGLSYEQYF; CDR3nt: TGTGCCAGTAGTATAGCGGTAGGCTTGTCCTACGAGCAGTACTTC
abundance: many; v_gene: TRBV11-2; d_gene: TRBD2; j_gene: TRBJ2-7; CDR3aa: CASSLEYGGGYEQYF; CDR3nt: TGTGCCAGCAGCTTAGAGTACGGCGGGGGCTACGAGCAGTACTTC
abundance: .; v_gene: TRBV14; d_gene: .; j_gene: TRBJ1-6; CDR3aa: CASSQGPGSISPLHF; CDR3nt: TGTGCCAGCAGCCAAGGGCCGGGTTCCATTTCACCCCTCCACTTT
abundance: .; v_gene: TRBV29-1; d_gene: TRBD1; j_gene: TRBJ2-7; CDR3aa: CSVIRTGPPYEQYF; CDR3nt: TGCAGCGTGATAAGGACAGGTCCTCCCTACGAGCAGTACTTC
abundance: many; v_gene: TRBV12-3/TRBV12-4; d_gene: .; j_gene: TRBJ1-5; CDR3aa: CASSLVGGNQPQHF; CDR3nt: TGTGCCAGCAGCCTCGTTGGGGGAAATCAGCCCCAGCATTTT
abundance: many; v_gene: TRBV12-5; d_gene: TRBD2; j_gene: TRBJ2-1; CDR3aa: CASLIAGSYNEQFF; CDR3nt: TGTGCTAGTCTAATAGCGGGTTCTTACAATGAGCAGTTCTTC
abundance: many; v_gene: TRBV2; d_gene: .; j_gene: TRBJ2-7; CDR3aa: CASSEGGPSYEQYF; CDR3nt: TGTGCCAGCAGCGAAGGTGGGCCCTCCTACGAGCAGTACTTC
abundance: many; v_gene: TRBV7-8; d_gene: .; j_gene: TRBJ1-1; CDR3aa: CASSLDGGANTEAFF; CDR3nt: TGTGCCAGCAGCTTAGACGGGGGTGCGAACACTGAAGCTTTCTTT
abundance: .; v_gene: TRBV20-1; d_gene: .; j_gene: TRBJ1-6; CDR3aa: CSASPDSISPLHF; CDR3nt: TGCAGTGCTAGCCCCGACAGTATCTCACCCCTCCACTTT
abundance: few; v_gene: TRBV19; d_gene: TRBD1; j_gene: TRBJ2-7; CDR3aa: CASSERDRAPTYEQYF; CDR3nt: TGTGCCAGTAGTGAACGGGACAGGGCGCCAACCTACGAGCAGTACTTC
abundance: .; v_gene: TRBV7-6; d_gene: .; j_gene: TRBJ2-3; CDR3aa: CASSLGPGASTDTQYF; CDR3nt: TGTGCCAGCAGCTTAGGTCCAGGGGCTAGCACAGATACGCAGTATTTT
abundance: .; v_gene: TRBV29-1; d_gene: TRBD1; j_gene: TRBJ2-3; CDR3aa: CSVGQGPQYF; CDR3nt: TGCAGCGTTGGACAGGGGCCGCAGTATTTT
abundance: .; v_gene: TRBV5-4; d_gene: TRBD1; j_gene: TRBJ2-5; CDR3aa: CASSPMTGQAEETQYF; CDR3nt: TGTGCCAGCAGCCCAATGACGGGACAGGCAGAAGAGACCCAGTACTTC
abundance: many; v_gene: TRBV20-1; d_gene: TRBD1; j_gene: TRBJ2-2; CDR3aa: CSAWTGDTGELFF; CDR3nt: TGCAGTGCATGGACAGGGGATACCGGGGAGCTGTTTTTT
abundance: many; v_gene: TRBV3-1; d_gene: .; j_gene: TRBJ1-5; CDR3aa: CASSPMGGNQPQHF; CDR3nt: TGTGCCAGCAGCCCCATGGGTGGCAATCAGCCCCAGCATTTT
abundance: many; v_gene: TRBV12-3/TRBV12-4; d_gene: .; j_gene: TRBJ2-5; CDR3aa: CASSRGGETQYF; CDR3nt: TGTGCCAGCAGCAGGGGTGGCGAGACCCAGTACTTC
abundance: .; v_gene: TRBV4-2; d_gene: TRBD2; j_gene: TRBJ2-3; CDR3aa: CASSQRGLAGTQYF; CDR3nt: TGTGCCAGCAGCCAGCGCGGACTAGCGGGTACGCAGTATTTT